Listed here is a single T cell receptor (beta chain). TCRdb processed the RT-PCR reads anew with MiXCR; each CDR3 protein has one entry. Of about a million distinct CDR3 sequences in the sample, roughly 18% were seen once. This sample is drawn from a study of patients and donors after allogeneic stem cell transplantation. CDR1 KGHDR and CDR2 SFDVKD come from the germline V gene. V was pared by 4 bases and J by 4 bases, with 3 bases of the junction left unmatched. The CDR3 sequence is 15 residues long. This chain uses TRBV24-1 with TRBJ2-1; 10 nucleotides match TRBD2. This receptor was taken from a human donor who was either an allogeneic HSCT recipient or a stem cell or donor lymphocyte infusion donor (not recorded which). It is not recorded whose cells these are; they may come from a transplant donor. Input material: blood, either unsorted or a sorted T cell fraction (not recorded which). The CDR3 DNA reads as TGTGCCACCAGTGAGACTAGCGGGTCTTACAATGAGCAGTTCTTC. It encodes CATSETSGSYNEQFF.